Listed below are T cell receptor beta chains from one sample, sequenced in a study of blood T cell repertoires in COVID-19. TCRdb keeps only in-frame clones here, not all; method: immunoSEQ multiplex PCR. The sample records about 280,000 clones, roughly 85% being singletons. The sample was peripheral blood. These receptors all stem from a woman aged 25 to 39 with active or convalescent COVID-19. Both conserved end residues are part of each CDR3. D genes are given only for firm matches. Clone size is not always given. Where it is, it says once, few, many or a class for expanded clones.

d_gene: TRBD2
j_gene: TRBJ2-7
abundance: NA
v_gene: TRBV10-3
CDR3nt: TGTGCCATCAGTACCAGCGGGAGCTCCTACGAGCAGTACTTC
CDR3aa: CAISTSGSSYEQYF

d_gene: NA
j_gene: TRBJ1-1
abundance: NA
v_gene: TRBV19
CDR3nt: TGTGCCAGTAGTTTCTCGCCGGGCACTGAAGCTTTCTTT
CDR3aa: CASSFSPGTEAFF

d_gene: NA
j_gene: TRBJ1-1
abundance: once
v_gene: TRBV21-1
CDR3nt: TGTGCCAGCAGCACCGAAGGAGACACTGAAGCTTTCTTT
CDR3aa: CASSTEGDTEAFF

d_gene: TRBD2
j_gene: TRBJ2-1
abundance: NA
v_gene: TRBV5-1
CDR3nt: TGCGCCAGCAGCCTGGGGGGCGGGGGGGCCATACATGAGCAGTTCTTC
CDR3aa: CASSLGGGGAIHEQFF

d_gene: TRBD1
j_gene: TRBJ1-5
abundance: once
v_gene: TRBV3-1/TRBV3-2
CDR3nt: TGTGCCAGCAGCTTAGACAGGGACCAGCCCCAGCATTTT
CDR3aa: CASSLDRDQPQHF

d_gene: NA
j_gene: TRBJ2-7
abundance: NA
v_gene: TRBV30
CDR3nt: TGTGCCTGGAATCGCGGTGGAAGCTCCTACGAGCAGTACTTC
CDR3aa: CAWNRGGSSYEQYF

d_gene: NA
j_gene: TRBJ2-3
abundance: NA
v_gene: TRBV19
CDR3nt: TGTGCCAGTAGTACGCAGGGCATAGATACGCAGTATTTT
CDR3aa: CASSTQGIDTQYF

d_gene: TRBD1
j_gene: TRBJ1-5
abundance: NA
v_gene: TRBV29-1
CDR3nt: TGCAGCGTCGCACAGGGGGCGGATCAGCCCCAGCATTTT
CDR3aa: CSVAQGADQPQHF

d_gene: TRBD2
j_gene: TRBJ2-5
abundance: NA
v_gene: TRBV6-5
CDR3nt: TGTGCCAGCAGTTACTGGTCGCCCGGGGGGAGGCAGACCCAGTACTTC
CDR3aa: CASSYWSPGGRQTQYF

d_gene: NA
j_gene: TRBJ2-1
abundance: NA
v_gene: TRBV24-1
CDR3nt: TGTGCCACCAGTGATAGGTCAGGGTCGACCTACAATGAGCAGTTCTTC
CDR3aa: CATSDRSGSTYNEQFF

d_gene: NA
j_gene: TRBJ1-6
abundance: NA
v_gene: TRBV28
CDR3nt: TGTGCCAGCAGCTCTACAGGTATCACAGCCAATTCACCCCTCCACTTT
CDR3aa: CASSSTGITANSPLHF

d_gene: NA
j_gene: TRBJ2-5
abundance: NA
v_gene: TRBV2
CDR3nt: TGTGCCAGCAGCCTAGGACTGCGGGCAGAGACCCAGTACTTC
CDR3aa: CASSLGLRAETQYF

d_gene: NA
j_gene: TRBJ1-1
abundance: NA
v_gene: TRBV11-3
CDR3nt: TGTGCCAGCAGCTTATCGTCCCTGAACACTGAAGCTTTCTTT
CDR3aa: CASSLSSLNTEAFF

d_gene: TRBD1
j_gene: TRBJ1-2
abundance: NA
v_gene: TRBV28
CDR3nt: TGTGCCAGCAGTAGTGGGACAGACTATGGCTACACCTTC
CDR3aa: CASSSGTDYGYTF

d_gene: TRBD2
j_gene: TRBJ2-2
abundance: NA
v_gene: TRBV7-8
CDR3nt: TGTGCCAGCAGCCCATACCGACTAGCGGGGATCGGGGAGCTGTTTTTT
CDR3aa: CASSPYRLAGIGELFF

d_gene: NA
j_gene: TRBJ1-4
abundance: NA
v_gene: TRBV6-5
CDR3nt: TGTGCCAGCCTGGGACTTTATAATGAAAAACTGTTTTTT
CDR3aa: CASLGLYNEKLFF

d_gene: TRBD1
j_gene: TRBJ2-7
abundance: NA
v_gene: TRBV7-8
CDR3nt: TGTGCCAGCAGCTTACGACAGGGAAACCCTACGGTGGAGCAGTACTTC
CDR3aa: CASSLRQGNPTVEQYF

d_gene: NA
j_gene: TRBJ1-6
abundance: NA
v_gene: TRBV9
CDR3nt: TGTGCCAGCGCCCGAGTGACAAATTCACCCCTCCACTTT
CDR3aa: CASARVTNSPLHF

d_gene: NA
j_gene: TRBJ2-3
abundance: NA
v_gene: TRBV11-3
CDR3nt: TGTGCCAGCAGCTTAGATTCCGCGGAAGGCACAGATACGCAGTATTTT
CDR3aa: CASSLDSAEGTDTQYF

d_gene: TRBD1
j_gene: TRBJ1-2
abundance: NA
v_gene: TRBV28
CDR3nt: TGTGCCAGCAGTCGGGACAGGGAAAAGGCCTACTTC
CDR3aa: CASSRDREKAYF

d_gene: NA
j_gene: TRBJ1-2
abundance: NA
v_gene: TRBV18
CDR3nt: TGTGCCAGCTCCCCGACAGGAAACTATGGCTACACCTTC
CDR3aa: CASSPTGNYGYTF

d_gene: NA
j_gene: TRBJ1-6
abundance: NA
v_gene: TRBV3-1/TRBV3-2
CDR3nt: TGTGCCAGCAGCCAGGCGGCCCTTGGTAATTCACCCCTCCACTTT
CDR3aa: CASSQAALGNSPLHF

d_gene: TRBD1
j_gene: TRBJ2-5
abundance: NA
v_gene: TRBV15
CDR3nt: TGTGCCACCAGCCAGCGACAGGGGGAGACCCAGTACTTC
CDR3aa: CATSQRQGETQYF

d_gene: NA
j_gene: TRBJ2-7
abundance: NA
v_gene: TRBV6-5
CDR3nt: TGTGCCAGCAGTTCGCTCCGGGACACCCCGCGGAACGAGCAGTACTTC
CDR3aa: CASSSLRDTPRNEQYF

d_gene: NA
j_gene: TRBJ2-5
abundance: NA
v_gene: TRBV3-1/TRBV3-2
CDR3nt: TGTGCCAGCAGCCAATCCGAGGGGGCCCAGTACTTC
CDR3aa: CASSQSEGAQYF

d_gene: NA
j_gene: TRBJ2-1
abundance: NA
v_gene: TRBV5-1
CDR3nt: TGCGCCAGCAGCTTGGCGGGGATGGGACAGTTCTTC
CDR3aa: CASSLAGMGQFF

d_gene: TRBD1
j_gene: TRBJ2-1
abundance: NA
v_gene: TRBV9
CDR3nt: TGTGCCAGCAGCCTAAGACAGGGGACCTACTTTGCACAGTTCTTC
CDR3aa: CASSLRQGTYFAQFF

d_gene: NA
j_gene: TRBJ1-4
abundance: NA
v_gene: TRBV7-9
CDR3nt: TGTGCCAGCAGCTTAGGTGCGACTAATGAAAAACTGTTTTTT
CDR3aa: CASSLGATNEKLFF

d_gene: TRBD2
j_gene: TRBJ2-5
abundance: NA
v_gene: TRBV29-1
CDR3nt: TGCAGCGTTGATACTAGCGGACTACAAGAGACCCAGTACTTC
CDR3aa: CSVDTSGLQETQYF

d_gene: NA
j_gene: TRBJ1-2
abundance: NA
v_gene: TRBV5-6
CDR3nt: TGTGCCAGCATGAGGACAAGCTTTCCGGCTAACTATGGCTACACCTTC
CDR3aa: CASMRTSFPANYGYTF

d_gene: TRBD2
j_gene: TRBJ2-1
abundance: NA
v_gene: TRBV7-7
CDR3nt: TGTGCTAGCACCCCGGCGGCGGGGGGAACCTACAATGAGCAGTTCTTC
CDR3aa: CASTPAAGGTYNEQFF

d_gene: NA
j_gene: TRBJ1-2
abundance: NA
v_gene: TRBV5-1
CDR3nt: TGCGCCAGCAGCTTGGAGCGGTTCTCTGGCTACACCTTC
CDR3aa: CASSLERFSGYTF

d_gene: NA
j_gene: TRBJ1-4
abundance: once
v_gene: TRBV6-2/TRBV6-3
CDR3nt: TGTGCCAGCAGTTACTTACCCGGGATTTGGCTGTTTTTT
CDR3aa: CASSYLPGIWLFF

d_gene: TRBD1
j_gene: TRBJ2-7
abundance: once
v_gene: TRBV2
CDR3nt: TGTGCCAGCAGTGCGCAGGGGGCCAACGAGCAGTACTTC
CDR3aa: CASSAQGANEQYF

d_gene: NA
j_gene: TRBJ1-5
abundance: NA
v_gene: TRBV21-1
CDR3nt: TGTGCCAGCAGCAAAAAAACGGACAGGCCTAATCAGCCCCAGCATTTT
CDR3aa: CASSKKTDRPNQPQHF

d_gene: TRBD1
j_gene: TRBJ2-4
abundance: NA
v_gene: TRBV6-4
CDR3nt: TGTGCCAGCAGCCGGACAGGGGGCGATTGGGACATTCAGTACTTC
CDR3aa: CASSRTGGDWDIQYF

d_gene: NA
j_gene: TRBJ2-1
abundance: NA
v_gene: TRBV4-2
CDR3nt: TGTGCCAGCAGCCGTCCCGAGGAGGGTAGGTCCGATGAGCAGTTCTTC
CDR3aa: CASSRPEEGRSDEQFF

d_gene: TRBD1
j_gene: TRBJ2-1
abundance: NA
v_gene: TRBV28
CDR3nt: TGTGCCAGCAGTTCAACCGGGACAGGTGGGTTAGGGCAGTTCTTC
CDR3aa: CASSSTGTGGLGQFF

d_gene: TRBD1
j_gene: TRBJ1-1
abundance: NA
v_gene: TRBV6-5
CDR3nt: TGTGCCAGCAGTCTGGACAGGGACGCGAACACTGAAGCTTTCTTT
CDR3aa: CASSLDRDANTEAFF

d_gene: NA
j_gene: TRBJ1-2
abundance: NA
v_gene: TRBV12-3/TRBV12-4
CDR3nt: TGTGCCAGCAGTTTTTTGACAGGCTATGGCTACACCTTC
CDR3aa: CASSFLTGYGYTF

d_gene: NA
j_gene: TRBJ2-7
abundance: NA
v_gene: TRBV27
CDR3nt: TGTGCCAGCAGTTCCTCCCGCGAGCAGTACTTC
CDR3aa: CASSSSREQYF

d_gene: NA
j_gene: TRBJ1-6
abundance: NA
v_gene: TRBV6-5
CDR3nt: TGTGCCAGCAGTCGTCTGTTGAGTTCACCCCTCCACTTT
CDR3aa: CASSRLLSSPLHF

d_gene: TRBD1
j_gene: TRBJ1-4
abundance: many
v_gene: TRBV4-1
CDR3nt: TGCGCCAGCAGTTTCCGGGACAGGGTAGCTAATGAAAAACTGTTTTTT
CDR3aa: CASSFRDRVANEKLFF

d_gene: NA
j_gene: TRBJ1-5
abundance: once
v_gene: TRBV12-3/TRBV12-4
CDR3nt: TGTGCCAGCAGTTCGCAGGGCGGTCAGCCCCAGCATTTT
CDR3aa: CASSSQGGQPQHF

d_gene: NA
j_gene: TRBJ1-6
abundance: few
v_gene: TRBV30
CDR3nt: TGTGCCTGGAGTGTAGCGAGTTCCTATAATTCACCCCTCCACTTT
CDR3aa: CAWSVASSYNSPLHF

d_gene: NA
j_gene: TRBJ1-2
abundance: NA
v_gene: TRBV4-3
CDR3nt: TGCGCCAGCAGCCAAGATACGGGGGGATCGGGCTATGGCTACACCTTC
CDR3aa: CASSQDTGGSGYGYTF

d_gene: NA
j_gene: TRBJ1-6
abundance: few
v_gene: TRBV6-5
CDR3nt: TGTGCCAGCCGGGTCTCCTATAATTCACCCCTCCACTTT
CDR3aa: CASRVSYNSPLHF

d_gene: TRBD1
j_gene: TRBJ1-1
abundance: NA
v_gene: TRBV18
CDR3nt: TGTGCCAGCTCACCGTTACAGGGGACCACTGAAGCTTTCTTT
CDR3aa: CASSPLQGTTEAFF

d_gene: TRBD1
j_gene: TRBJ1-6
abundance: NA
v_gene: TRBV2
CDR3nt: TGTGCCAGCAGTGCAAGGAGGGACAGGCTCTACTCACCCCTCCACTTT
CDR3aa: CASSARRDRLYSPLHF

d_gene: NA
j_gene: TRBJ1-1
abundance: NA
v_gene: TRBV3-1/TRBV3-2
CDR3nt: TGTGCCAGCAGCCAGACTAACACTGAAGCTTTCTTT
CDR3aa: CASSQTNTEAFF

d_gene: NA
j_gene: TRBJ2-7
abundance: NA
v_gene: TRBV7-9
CDR3nt: TGTGCCAGCAGCCGCAGTCGATTCTACGAGCAGTACTTC
CDR3aa: CASSRSRFYEQYF

d_gene: NA
j_gene: TRBJ1-2
abundance: NA
v_gene: TRBV2
CDR3nt: TGTGCCAGCAGTCCCGGGACATCCTATGGCTACACCTTC
CDR3aa: CASSPGTSYGYTF